This T cell receptor beta chain comes out of a study of radiotherapy plus CTLA-4 blockade in lung cancer. Whole-study results and caveats: TCR clones of tumor origin grew in blood after radiotherapy plus ipilimumab. Among reported predictors of response, early blood T cell clone dynamics with interferon-beta performed best.

The V and J ends lost 0 bases and 5 bases, in that order; junction bases with no gene match: 2. The germline V gene encodes CDR1 MNHNY and CDR2 SVGAGI (reference sequence). This CDR3 comprises 14 residues. Ipilimumab-mediated CTLA-4 blockade plus focal radiation was given to patients having chemo-refractory metastatic non-small-cell lung cancer. This clone was seen more than once but under ten times. The antigen is undetermined. Libraries were prepared by immunoSEQ multiplex PCR; TCRdb keeps only in-frame clonotypes and omits some of them. In the table there are tens of thousands of clones, 76% of which are singletons.

This chain uses TRBV6-6 with TRBJ2-7; 9 bases align to TRBD1. The sequences come from peripheral blood, collected from a patient treated with radiotherapy plus ipilimumab. The TCR was taken from a human donor with non-small cell lung cancer whose response to radiotherapy plus ipilimumab could not be evaluated. Some clones in this sample may be carry-over from other donors' samples. CDR3 coding DNA: TGTGCCAGCAGTTACTCGGACAGGGGCGACGAGCAGTACTTC. Amino acid sequence: CASSYSDRGDEQYF.